This paragraph reports one T cell receptor beta chain. Its antigen is unknown. Per germline, CDR1 SGHAT and CDR2 FQNNGV. There are 15 residues in the CDR3. Trimming removed 5 bases at V and 7 bases at J, with 17 bases between. The PCR contained 60 Vbeta and 13 Jbeta primers. Data came from immunoSEQ multiplex PCR; TCRdb stores just in-frame clones and leaves some out. Of 130,000 or so clones listed, around 80% are singletons. The data belong to a study of cytomegalovirus exposure and HLA in healthy donors. Study results and caveats: Per a prior analysis, the majority of TCR beta V segments were productive roughly 87% or roughly 30% of the time. In vitro checks showed that three CMV-associated chains really do target CMV antigens. It was shown in a later analysis that HLA-associated TCR beta chains were more clonally expanded than other, equally common chains.

Sequenced: PBMCs. V is TRBV11-2 and J is TRBJ1-4; D is possibly TRBD1 (6 bases). The TCR was taken from a man aged 30 to 39 in good health and CMV-seronegative. CDR3 in amino acids: CASSTGMGAGEKLFF. For the CDR3, the DNA is TGTGCCAGCAGCACCGGGATGGGGGCTGGTGAAAAACTGTTTTTT.